Presented here are 21 T cell receptor beta chains from one specimen sequenced in a study of blood T cells in healthy people across ages. Alongside a J-beta primer mix, a sample-barcoded 5' primer served in a second PCR lasting about 7 to 12 cycles. TCRdb redid the calling of the 5' RACE reads with MiXCR, one entry per CDR3 protein. The data contain hundreds of thousands of distinct CDR3 sequences, around 20% of them singletons. Sequenced input: blood. Receptors were obtained from a man in his 70s in good health.

The chain uses TRBV6-5 and TRBJ2-1; 12 positions match TRBD1. From germline, CDR1 is MNHEY and CDR2 SVGAGI. V lost 4 bases and J lost 10; bases outside the gene matches: 5. This CDR3 contains 14 residues. The CDR3 loop reads CASSLGQGAREQFF. The CDR3 DNA sequence: TGTGCCAGCAGTTTGGGACAGGGGGCCAGAGAGCAGTTCTTC.

In this sample, this clonotype turned up a few times. As DNA, the CDR3 is TGTGCCAGCAGCCCTCAGACAGGGACGGCCAAAAACATTCAGTACTTC. Translation gives CASSPQTGTAKNIQYF. The chain links TRBV4-2 to TRBJ2-4; 7 bases line up with TRBD1. Germline values: CDR1 LGHNA, CDR2 YNFKEQ. V gave up 4 bases and J gave up 1 base; unmatched junction bases: 7. This CDR3 comprises 16 residues.

This clonotype came up a few times. The chain has TRBV20-1 and TRBJ2-5; a weak D match, TRBD1 (5 bases). The end of the DNA is better explained by TRBJ2-1, so the J call may be wrong. The CDR3 has 12 amino acids. The germline CDR1 and CDR2 sequences are DFQATT and SNEGSKA (reference sequence). This CDR3 is CSASHQRTEQFF. In DNA, the CDR3 is TGCAGTGCTAGTCACCAAAGGACAGAGCAGTTCTTC.

This clonotype was counted between two and nine times. The genes are TRBV10-3 and TRBJ2-3; D is uncertain. The CDR3 runs 16 residues. Trimming left V 0 bases short and J 1 base short, with 11 bases between. The germline gives CDR1 ENHRY, CDR2 SYGVKD. The CDR3 DNA follows: TGTGCCATCAGTGAGTCGGCAGGAGCTGGCACAGATACGCAGTATTTT. Residues: CAISESAGAGTDTQYF.

To note about this clonotype: Given the absence of the conserved phenylalanine or tryptophan at the CDR3 end, a read error is likely. V gene TRBV6-1 combines with J gene TRBJ2-4; maybe TRBD2 (5 bases). CDR3 length equals 13 residues. Trimming left V 4 bases short and J 6 bases short, with 10 bases between. CDR1 is MNHNS and CDR2 is SASEGT in the germline V gene. CDR3 region: CASSVERGNIQYL. CDR3 DNA sequence: TGTGCCAGCAGTGTAGAACGGGGAAACATTCAGTACCTC.

The gene calls are TRBV29-1 and TRBJ2-5; 9 nucleotides agree with TRBD2. TRBJ2-7 matches the DNA end more closely, so the J call is doubtful. Germline V gives CDR1 SQVTM, CDR2 ANQGSEA. The CDR3 totals 13 residues. CDR3 loop: CSVASGRTYEQYF. DNA for the CDR3: TGCAGCGTTGCCAGCGGGAGGACCTACGAGCAGTACTTC.

The chain recombines TRBV10-3 with TRBJ1-5; TRBD1 matches at 7 bases. The CDR3 covers 14 residues. V trimming: 3 bases; J trimming: 4 bases; junction bases outside the gene matches: 3. Germline V gives CDR1 ENHRY, CDR2 SYGVKD. The CDR3 DNA follows: TGTGCCATCAGTGAATTGGGACAGAATCAGCCCCAGCATTTT. Translating gives CAISELGQNQPQHF.

The chain employs TRBV30 and TRBJ2-2; 10 nucleotides line up with TRBD2. This CDR3 contains 15 residues. V lost 1 base to trimming and J lost 7 bases; unmatched junction nucleotides: 6. Germline V lookup: CDR1 GTSNPN, CDR2 SVGIG (reference sequence). CDR3 loop: CAWSGLAGAGGELFF. In nucleotides, the CDR3 is TGTGCCTGGAGTGGGCTAGCGGGAGCGGGCGGGGAGCTGTTTTTT.

The chain links TRBV5-1 to TRBJ2-5; D is tentatively TRBD1 or TRBD2 (5 bases each). V lost 4 bases, J lost 5 bases, and 18 bases lay in between. The germline gives CDR1 SGHRS, CDR2 YFSETQ. The CDR3 runs 15 residues. The CDR3 nucleotides read TGCGCCAGCAGCGTCCGGGACGGAGACAGCGAGACCCAGTACTTC. This encodes CASSVRDGDSETQYF.

The genes are TRBV3-1 and TRBJ1-5, with TRBD1 as a possible D gene (5 bases). Germline V lookup: CDR1 LGHDT, CDR2 YNNKEL (reference sequence). V dropped 8 bases and J dropped 2 bases, with 16 bases sitting between them. This CDR3 comprises 15 residues. The CDR3 DNA sequence: TGTGCCAGCCAACAAGGGGTTGATGGCAATCAGCCCCAGCATTTT. This sequence encodes CASQQGVDGNQPQHF.

The gene calls are TRBV29-1 and TRBJ1-1; D may be TRBD1 (5 bases). The germline V gene encodes CDR1 SQVTM and CDR2 ANQGSEA. The CDR3 runs 11 residues. Trimming cost V 5 bases and J 6 bases, with 10 bases left between them. CDR3 nucleotides: TGCAGCGTTAGTAGGGGTTCTGAAGCTTTCTTT. Encoded protein: CSVSRGSEAFF.

The chain has TRBV21-1 and TRBJ2-1; the listed D gene, TRBD2, was not tested against the DNA. TRBV21-1 is recorded as a pseudogene. The CDR3 sequence is 19 residues long. CDR3 sequence: CASSTGTDGLATPYNEQFF. CDR3 bases: TGTGCCAGCAGTACAGGTACCGACGGACTAGCGACGCCCTACAATGAGCAGTTCTTC.

This clonotype has only a few counts. The rearrangement links TRBV28 to TRBJ2-1; the match to TRBD2 covers 8 bases. This CDR3 contains 16 residues. J was trimmed by 3 bases and V by 4 bases; bases with no gene match: 8. CDR1 is MDHEN and CDR2 is SYDVKM in the germline V gene. This CDR3 reads CASSSLGSGDYNEQFF. The CDR3 DNA follows: TGTGCCAGCAGTTCCCTCGGTAGCGGGGACTACAATGAGCAGTTCTTC.

This clonotype was observed a few times. The rearrangement links TRBV9 to TRBJ2-5; the match to TRBD2 covers 7 bases. The J call may not be correct, given that the DNA end is closer to TRBJ2-7. Germline CDR1 and CDR2: SGDLS and YYNGEE. CDR3 length equals 15 residues. The CDR3 DNA sequence: TGTGCCAGCAGCGTAGAGGCGGGGGACGGCTACGAGCAGTACTTC. Protein product: CASSVEAGDGYEQYF.

This clonotype showed up just a few times. Mismatch with germline at one junction end may stem from a read error. The gene calls are TRBV27 and TRBJ1-2; tentative D call: TRBD1 (5 bases). Per germline, CDR1 MNHEY and CDR2 SMNVEV (reference sequence). This CDR3 is built from 14 residues. DNA of the CDR3: TGTGCAAGCAAGGGAGGGGTGGGGCTCTATGGCTACACCTTC. This codes for CASKGGVGLYGYTF.

The chain combines TRBV19 with TRBJ1-5; D is uncertain. This CDR3 has 12 residues. Trimming shortened V by 8 bases and J by 6 bases, and 11 bases separated the two germline ends. The V gene's germline CDR1 is LNHDA and CDR2 SQIVND (reference sequence). The CDR3 region is CASGPQFQPQHF. CDR3 DNA sequence: TGTGCCAGTGGGCCACAGTTTCAGCCCCAGCATTTT. Looking up the rest from reference TRBV19 and TRBJ1-5 gives the full variable domain: DGGITQSPKYLFRKEGQNVTLSCEQNLNHDAMYWYRQDPGQGLRLIYYSQIVNDFQKGDIAEGYSVSREKKESFPLTVTSAQKNPTAFYLCASGPQFQPQHFGDGTRLSIL.

This clonotype was picked up a small number of times. This clone may be a read error of a much larger clone one base away. The chain combines TRBV7-2 with TRBJ2-7; TRBD1 is a possible D gene (5 bases). The germline V and J ends were trimmed by 5 bases and 6 bases, with 11 bases remaining between them. Germline CDR1 is SGHTA and CDR2 is FQGNSA. The CDR3 covers 12 residues. The CDR3 loop is CASSIRVGEQYF. The CDR3 DNA is TGTGCCAGCAGCATCAGGGTTGGCGAGCAGTACTTC. Complete variable domain (other parts from reference TRBV7-2 and TRBJ2-7): GAGVSQSPSNKVTEKGKDVELRCDPISGHTALYWYRQSLGQGLEFLIYFQGNSAPDKSGLPSDRFSAERTGGSVSTLTIQRTQQEDSAVYLCASSIRVGEQYFGPGTRLTVT.

V is TRBV6-4 and J is TRBJ2-2; D is possibly TRBD2 (6 bases). This CDR3 spans 14 amino acids. Trimming pared 8 bases from V and 5 bases from J, leaving 15 bases between. In germline, CDR1 is MRHNA, CDR2 SNTAGT. CDR3 in amino acids: CASGSGAGTGELFF. The CDR3, as DNA: TGTGCCAGCGGTAGTGGCGCGGGGACCGGGGAGCTGTTTTTT.

The chain carries TRBV7-9 and TRBJ2-1, with D tentatively TRBD2 (6 bases). CDR1 SEHNR and CDR2 FQNEAQ come from the germline V gene (reference sequence). CDR3 length: 14 amino acids. Trimming took off 4 bases at V and 3 bases at J, with 10 bases between the two ends. For the CDR3, the DNA is TGTGCCAGCAGCTCGGACTACCTCTACAATGAGCAGTTCTTC. It translates to CASSSDYLYNEQFF.

The V call is TRBV12-3 or TRBV12-4, the J call TRBJ2-2; no clear D. V was trimmed by 7 bases and J by 5 bases, leaving 8 bases between them. The CDR3 totals 12 residues. The CDR3 spells CASTEATGELFF. CDR3 DNA: TGTGCCAGCACCGAGGCAACCGGGGAGCTGTTTTTT.

This clonotype appeared a few times. The chain carries TRBV7-8 and TRBJ1-5, with 8 bases aligning to TRBD1. CDR3 size: 15 residues. Germline V CDR1 and CDR2: SGHVS, FQNEAQ. V lost 5 bases to trimming and J lost 1 base; unmatched junction nucleotides: 4. The DNA for the CDR3 is TGTGCCAGCAGCGGTCGGACAGGGAGCAATCAGCCCCAGCATTTT. Translating gives CASSGRTGSNQPQHF.